This T cell receptor (beta chain) was sequenced in a study of T cells in Graves' hyperthyroidism and ophthalmopathy (dated by TCRdb to between 2018 and 2020). About the full investigation: Peripheral blood was sampled at the time of initial diagnosis, prior to any treatment. To identify distinguishing TCR V-J signatures, a discovery cohort of about 100 patients was used, comprising some 45 with Graves' ophthalmopathy and around 57 with stable Graves' hyperthyroidism. Prospective prediction of ophthalmopathy was tested in an independent validation cohort consisting of some 18 hyperthyroidism patients and about 17 patients who later progressed to ophthalmopathy. For training and testing, the roughly 93 patients in the discovery cohort were randomly divided in a 7:3 ratio. Thyroid tissue and blood T-cell repertoires from six Graves' hyperthyroidism patients were also compared in the study. Following sampling, methimazole starting at 30 mg daily was given to hyperthyroidism patients, and high-dose intravenous methylprednisolone was given to ophthalmopathy patients. According to the paper, TCR Vbeta CDR3 sequencing was carried out on about 140 peripheral blood samples, which came from 40 to 45 ophthalmopathy, around 75 hyperthyroidism and roughly 17 progressor patients. General conclusions and limits of the study: Ophthalmopathy was separated from stable hyperthyroidism by a 13 V-J signature model, with approximately 86% sensitivity and about 81% specificity obtained in cross-validation and 80%/75% obtained in testing. Most expanded thyroid clonotypes (frequency above 0.001) were also detected in blood, suggesting blood repertoires may reflect thyroid immune responses. No statistical method was used to set the sample size in advance, and investigators knew the group allocation. In validation, progression to ophthalmopathy was predicted by the model with 65% to 71% sensitivity and 72.22% specificity, a median of around 5.9 months before onset.

TCR beta CDR3 regions were amplified from RNA transcripts. The first round of RT-PCR for the TCR CDR3 was performed with the HTBI primer set and the Qiagen OneStep RT-PCR kit. A second multiplex PCR round built the libraries, followed by size selection and purification. Sequencing of the libraries was done on an Illumina HiSeq2000 using paired-end 100 bp reads. Per the authors' processing: SOAPnuke was used to process the raw data, throwing out any read that contained adapters or uncalled bases, had a mean Phred below 15, or lacked an exact constant-primer or identifier match. COPE v1.2.5 was used to merge high-quality paired reads, and clonotypes were defined as unique nucleotide sequences. Clonotypes were aligned to IMGT TRBV, TRBD and TRBJ reference segments using MiTCR v1.1. Only V-J combinations with frequency above 0.0001, covering about 99% of repertoires, were analysed. A TCS score was defined as the ratio between F50 (clonal expansion) and ExV (chaos), using BLOSUM62-based TCRdist between CDR3 peptides within each V-J. Welch's t-statistics and random forest reduced 450 to 600 V-J features to 13, which were used in a naive Bayes classifier (R e1071). The Morisita-Horn index was used to measure how similar the thyroid and blood repertoires were. Through fastp at Q25 and MiXCR, TCRdb rebuilt clones from the public reads, retaining in-frame beta chains. Each CDR3 protein gets just one entry, which takes the most common genes and DNA from the rows behind it. What appears here as the V and J calls and clone size reflects TCRdb's work, not the paper's. Within this sample are approximately 600,000 distinct CDR3 sequences, with about 15% of them counted one time only. Around 4.5% of the sample is taken by the ten largest.

Ophthalmopathy patients had moderately to severely active disease, Clinical Activity Score of at least 3, NOSPECS grade of at least 4, and duration under 3 months. Exclusion was applied to patients with uncontrolled infections, other autoimmune diseases, pregnancy or lactation. Diagnoses were based on clinical symptoms, serum thyroxine and TRAb, thyroid ultrasound and orbital computed tomography. Ficoll-Paque density gradient centrifugation was used to isolate PBMCs from about 10 ml of fresh peripheral blood. Total RNA was extracted using Trizol reagent, and RNA quality was assessed on an Agilent 2100 Bioanalyzer. Regarding this clonotype: The clone's antigen remains unknown. No base-level quality is on record; no much larger clone is a single base apart.

CDR1 and CDR2 (ENHRY, SYGVKD) derive from the germline V gene. The CDR3 sequence holds 15 residues, the cysteine and phenylalanine included. Only the CDR3 region is kept as DNA, spanning 45 bases read in frame from base 1. Recombination joined TRBV10-3 with TRBJ2-2; TRBD2 lines up with 15 middle nucleotides. The clonotype was recovered from a woman aged 40 to 50 with Graves' ophthalmopathy. The sample consisted of blood. At the DNA level, the sequence is TGTGCAGGGACTAGCGGGAGGCTGAACACCGGGGAGCTGTTTTTT. Its protein is CAGTSGRLNTGELFF.